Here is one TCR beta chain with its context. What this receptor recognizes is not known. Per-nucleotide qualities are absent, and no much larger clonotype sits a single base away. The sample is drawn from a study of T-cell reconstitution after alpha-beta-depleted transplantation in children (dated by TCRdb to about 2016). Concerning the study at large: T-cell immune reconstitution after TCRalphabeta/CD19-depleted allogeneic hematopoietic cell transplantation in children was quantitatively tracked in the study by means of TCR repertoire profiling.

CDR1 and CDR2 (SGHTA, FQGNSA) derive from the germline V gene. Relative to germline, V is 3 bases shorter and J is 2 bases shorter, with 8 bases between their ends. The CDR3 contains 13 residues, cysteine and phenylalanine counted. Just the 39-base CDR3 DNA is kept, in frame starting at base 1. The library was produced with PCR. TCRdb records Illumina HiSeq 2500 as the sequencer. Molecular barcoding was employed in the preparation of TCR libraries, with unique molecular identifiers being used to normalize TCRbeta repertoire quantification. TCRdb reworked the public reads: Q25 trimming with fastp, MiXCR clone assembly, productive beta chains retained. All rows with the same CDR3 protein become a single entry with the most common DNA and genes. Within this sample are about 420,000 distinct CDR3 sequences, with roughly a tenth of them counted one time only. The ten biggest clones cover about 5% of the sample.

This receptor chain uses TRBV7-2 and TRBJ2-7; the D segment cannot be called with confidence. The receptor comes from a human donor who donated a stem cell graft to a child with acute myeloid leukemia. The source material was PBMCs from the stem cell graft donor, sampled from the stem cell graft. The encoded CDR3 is CASSFPTAYEQYF. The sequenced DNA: TGTGCCAGCAGCTTCCCCACAGCCTACGAGCAGTACTTC.